The entry below describes one T cell receptor (beta chain). Its specificity is not known. The CDR3 covers 13 residues. V shed 5 bases, J shed 9 bases, and the junction held 9 bases outside the gene matches. CDR1 and CDR2 from the germline V gene are MNHNS and SASEGT. This sample is part of a study of response to subunit inactivated influenza vaccine. Each CDR3 protein gets one entry after TCRdb re-called the RT-PCR reads with MiXCR. The sample shows roughly 630,000 distinct CDR3 sequences, 13% to 15% of them seen only once. Study-wide findings and caveats: Every seasonal influenza vaccination brings in few new T cells, the authors suggested.

The material was PBMCs from blood, obtained about 14 days before vaccination. The sequence was obtained from a man between 45 and 60 years old who received an inactivated influenza vaccine. The rearrangement links TRBV6-1 to TRBJ2-7, with 8 bases fitting TRBD1. Here the CDR3 reads CASSPDRGAAQYF. CDR3 nucleotide sequence: TGTGCCAGCAGTCCCGACAGGGGCGCTGCGCAGTACTTC.